This TCR beta chain was recovered during a study of metastatic and nonmetastatic thyroid tumors. About the research overall: Repertoire data that came from the blood and tumor or nodule tissue of malignant and benign thyroid patients were compared. Whole-study findings and limits: TCR beta diversity was reportedly significantly higher in malignant thyroid tumors than benign nodules, in blood and tumor.

This clone was detected only a few times. What it binds is not known. A much larger clone lies a single base off, so this may be a read error. Each patient went into thyroid surgery without having received any treatment. Germline V gene lookup returns CDR1 MRHNA and CDR2 SNTAGT. The CDR3 runs to 15 residues. Germline trimming cut 2 bases from V and 4 bases from J; bases unmatched to any gene: 1. Original processing notes: Building a distant-metastasis classifier for papillary thyroid cancer drew on CDR3 differences across clinicopathological groups. TCRdb re-processed the PCR reads through MiXCR. TCRdb, not the authors, supplied the V and J calls. The sample yields approximately 19,000 clones, approximately 35% seen once.

This receptor was obtained from a male donor with papillary thyroid cancer or a benign thyroid nodule (not recorded which). Some clones in this sample may be carry-over from other donors' samples. The V gene is TRBV6-4, the J gene TRBJ2-2, with 10 bases identical to TRBD1. The sample was tumor tissue. In DNA, the CDR3 is TGTGCCAGCAGTGACGGGACAGGGGTCACCGGGGAGCTGTTTTTT. Its translation: CASSDGTGVTGELFF.